A single sample is the source of the 25 T cell receptor beta chains below, sequenced in a study of OX40 agonist ivuxolimab in advanced cancers. Repertoires were generated with immunoSEQ multiplex PCR, while TCRdb's copy carries only in-frame clones and drops some. Altogether tens of thousands of clones are present, roughly 84% being singletons, with the ten largest covering 30% to 35%. The sample was CD4+ or CD8+ T cells sorted from blood, taken in a trial of the OX40 agonist ivuxolimab. All receptors come from an adult with an advanced solid tumor such as melanoma, head and neck, liver or kidney cancer.

This clone has just a few counts. The rearrangement uses TRBV4-2 and TRBJ2-2; TRBD2 aligns across 9 bases. The CDR3 length is 19 residues. Germline lookup yields CDR1 LGHNA and CDR2 YNFKEQ. Trimming removed 0 bases from V and 1 base from J; junction bases left unmatched: 9. The CDR3 coding sequence is TGTGCCAGCAGCCAAGATGAGGCTAGCGGGGCATTGAACACCGGGGAGCTGTTTTTT. This translates into CASSQDEASGALNTGELFF.

V gene TRBV6-5 combines with J gene TRBJ1-2; 7 nucleotides align to TRBD1. The V and J ends lost 6 bases and 3 bases, in that order; junction bases with no gene match: 7. The CDR3 has 14 residues. The germline gives CDR1 MNHEY, CDR2 SVGAGI. CDR3 nucleotide sequence: TGTGCCAGCAGCATCCGGGACAGAGACTATGGCTACACCTTC. Its protein is CASSIRDRDYGYTF.

The rearrangement links TRBV25-1 to TRBJ1-5; TRBD1 agrees at 7 bases. The CDR3 contains 13 residues. Per the germline V gene, CDR1 is MGHDK and CDR2 is SYGVNS. Losses at the gene ends were 3 bases for V and 6 bases for J; bases not matched to a gene: 2. The DNA for the CDR3 is TGTGCCAGCAGTGACACAGGGGTTCAGCCCCAGCATTTT. Its protein is CASSDTGVQPQHF.

The chain uses TRBV7-3 and TRBJ1-1; 7 bases align to TRBD1. This CDR3 is built from 15 residues. Germline lookup yields CDR1 SGHTA and CDR2 FQGTGA. Trimming took 5 bases from V and 1 from J; bases not matched to a gene: 7. CDR3: CASSIRQGSNTEAFF. The CDR3 DNA reads as TGTGCCAGCAGCATTCGACAGGGCTCGAACACTGAAGCTTTCTTT.

The chain links TRBV10-3 to TRBJ1-5, with 8 nucleotides matching TRBD1. The V and J ends lost 7 bases and 5 bases, in that order; junction bases with no gene match: 13. Germline values: CDR1 ENHRY, CDR2 SYGVKD. The CDR3 consists of 16 residues. The CDR3 nucleotides read TGTGCCATCACCACCCATGAGGGACAGGATGATCAGCCCCAGCATTTT. Amino acids: CAITTHEGQDDQPQHF.

This clone was detected once. Other DNA variants within this sample encode the same CDR3. The chain is built from TRBV2 and TRBJ1-1; D perhaps matches TRBD1 (6 bases). CDR3 length equals 14 residues. Germline V CDR1 and CDR2: SNHLY, FYNNEI. Trimming cost V 2 bases and J 2 bases, with 9 bases left between them. DNA for the CDR3: TGTGCCAGCAGTGAACAGGGGACAAACACTGAAGCTTTCTTT. Translation gives CASSEQGTNTEAFF.

This clone occurred once. V gene TRBV5-1 combines with J gene TRBJ2-5, with 8 bases lining up with TRBD2. Germline assignment: CDR1 SGHRS and CDR2 YFSETQ. Trimming removed 4 bases from V and 0 bases from J; junction bases left unmatched: 8. The length of the CDR3 is 16 residues. The CDR3 spells CASSPGLAKYQETQYF. The CDR3 region has the DNA TGCGCCAGCAGCCCTGGACTAGCCAAGTACCAAGAGACCCAGTACTTC.

This clone appeared once. This chain connects TRBV11-1 to TRBJ1-1; the D is unclear. CDR1 is SGHAT, CDR2 FQDESV, per germline (reference sequence). V dropped 6 bases and J dropped 2 bases, with 10 bases sitting between them. CDR3 size: 13 residues. The CDR3 DNA follows: TGTGCCAGCAGTTATGACGGCAACACTGAAGCTTTCTTT. This sequence encodes CASSYDGNTEAFF.

The J gene is TRBJ2-4, the V gene TRBV29-1; 7 positions match TRBD2. V trimming: 4 bases; J trimming: 4 bases; junction bases outside the gene matches: 1. This CDR3 has 12 amino acids. Germline V lookup: CDR1 SQVTM, CDR2 ANQGSEA. The CDR3 here is CSVVGLKNIQYF. The CDR3 bases are TGCAGCGTTGTGGGACTAAAAAACATTCAGTACTTC.

This chain links TRBV10-2 with TRBJ2-7, with 10 bases aligning to TRBD1. Per the germline V gene, CDR1 is WSHSY and CDR2 is SAAADI. Trimming at V came to 6 bases and at J to 1 base, leaving 6 bases not matched to a gene. CDR3 length equals 15 residues. The chain's CDR3 is CASRARQGASYEQYF. CDR3 coding DNA: TGCGCCAGCAGAGCCAGACAGGGGGCTTCCTACGAGCAGTACTTC.

This clone occurred once. The chain employs TRBV5-4 and TRBJ2-5; 7 bases map to TRBD2. V shed 0 bases and J 1 base; nucleotides not matched to a gene: 6. The germline CDR1 and CDR2 sequences are SGHNT and YYREEE (reference sequence). This CDR3 spans 16 amino acids. CDR3 nucleotides: TGTGCCAGCAGCTTGGATCTAGCGGTCGGCCAAGAGACCCAGTACTTC. Encoded protein: CASSLDLAVGQETQYF.

This chain joins TRBV11-2 and TRBJ2-5; TRBD1 or TRBD2 may be the D gene (5 bases each). V lost 3 bases, J lost 5 bases, and 10 bases lay in between. The CDR3 covers 13 residues. Looked up from germline, CDR1 is SGHAT and CDR2 is FQNNGV. CDR3: CASSFEGTETQYF. As DNA, the CDR3 is TGTGCCAGCAGCTTCGAGGGGACGGAGACCCAGTACTTC.

V gene TRBV6-1 combines with J gene TRBJ2-7; D possibly corresponds to TRBD1 (5 bases). Germline V gives CDR1 MNHNS, CDR2 SASEGT. V was pared by 10 bases and J by 0 bases, with 13 bases between. This CDR3 region has 13 residues. The DNA of the CDR3 is TGTGCCACCAGGGTAAAAGCCTCCTACGAGCAGTACTTC. Protein sequence: CATRVKASYEQYF.

The chain employs TRBV4-2 and TRBJ2-5; the match to TRBD2 covers 10 bases. The germline V gene encodes CDR1 LGHNA and CDR2 YNFKEQ. V lost 1 base to trimming and J lost 5 bases; unmatched junction nucleotides: 1. This CDR3 spans 14 amino acids. The CDR3 here is CASSQGTSGETQYF. The CDR3, as DNA: TGTGCCAGCAGCCAAGGGACTAGCGGCGAGACCCAGTACTTC.

The chain has TRBV6-5 and TRBJ1-6; D is ambiguous. CDR1 and CDR2 (germline): MNHEY, SVGAGI. Trimming left V 7 bases short and J 7 bases short, with 11 bases between. CDR3 length: 13 amino acids. CDR3 DNA: TGTGCCAGCAAGATAGGCCAAAATTCACCCCTCCACTTT. This codes for CASKIGQNSPLHF.

The chain combines TRBV19 with TRBJ2-1, with 12 nucleotides matching TRBD2. Germline values: CDR1 LNHDA, CDR2 SQIVND (reference sequence). The CDR3 has 15 residues. J gave up 7 bases and V 2 bases, and 3 bases lay outside the gene matches. In DNA, the CDR3 is TGTGCCAGTAGTATAATAACTAGCGGGAGGAATGAGCAGTTCTTC. This sequence encodes CASSIITSGRNEQFF.

The chain couples TRBV29-1 to TRBJ2-5; no clear D gene. V was trimmed by 1 base and J by 5 bases, leaving 8 bases between them. There are 12 residues in the CDR3. Germline values: CDR1 SQVTM, CDR2 ANQGSEA. The CDR3 bases are TGCAGCGTTGAAGGCGTACGGGAGACCCAGTACTTC. Translating gives CSVEGVRETQYF.

The chain joins TRBV15 to TRBJ2-7, with D perhaps matching TRBD2 (7 bases). This CDR3 has 14 residues. V was shortened by 3 bases and J by 2 bases, with 11 bases between the two germline ends. Germline assignment: CDR1 LNHNV and CDR2 YYDKDF (reference sequence). The CDR3 DNA reads TGTGCCACCAGCAGCGGGGGGCCCACCTACGAGCAGTACTTC. Protein product: CATSSGGPTYEQYF. Together with reference TRBV15 and TRBJ2-7, the CDR3 gives the full variable domain: DAMVIQNPRYQVTQFGKPVTLSCSQTLNHNVMYWYQQKSSQAPKLLFHYYDKDFNNEADTPDNFQSRRPNTSFCFLDIRSPGLGDTAMYLCATSSGGPTYEQYFGPGTRLTVT.

The chain couples TRBV7-6 to TRBJ1-2; D not certain. The length of the CDR3 is 15 residues. Deletions cut 1 base from V and 3 bases from J, with 12 bases between. Germline CDR1 and CDR2: SGHVS and FNYEAQ. The CDR3 sequence is CASSLEDSADYGYTF. As DNA, the CDR3 is TGTGCCAGCAGCTTAGAAGACTCAGCAGACTATGGCTACACCTTC.

The rearrangement links TRBV6-5 to TRBJ2-1; 8 nucleotides match TRBD2. Trimming took 5 bases from V and 5 from J; bases not matched to a gene: 8. CDR3 length equals 15 residues. Germline loops: CDR1 MNHEY, CDR2 SVGAGI. The CDR3 region has the DNA TGTGCCAGCAGTCTGAGCGGGAGTCCGAACAATGAGCAGTTCTTC. It specifies CASSLSGSPNNEQFF.

The chain employs TRBV7-9 and TRBJ1-3, with D hard to call. Germline loops: CDR1 SEHNR, CDR2 FQNEAQ (reference sequence). The length of the CDR3 is 13 residues. V lost 0 bases and J 3 bases, leaving 3 bases between the germline ends. CDR3 nucleotide sequence: TGTGCCAGCAGCTTAGCCGGTGGAAACACCATATATTTT. This encodes CASSLAGGNTIYF.

The chain couples TRBV10-1 to TRBJ2-2, with D possibly matching TRBD1 (6 bases). The CDR3 is 14 residues long. V lost 0 bases to trimming and J lost 5 bases, with 7 bases between them. Germline V lookup: CDR1 WNHNN, CDR2 SYGVQD (reference sequence). This CDR3 reads CASSESGATGELFF. As DNA, the CDR3 is TGCGCCAGCAGTGAGTCGGGGGCTACCGGGGAGCTGTTTTTT.

The rearrangement joins TRBV7-9 to TRBJ2-7; D tentatively reads TRBD1 or TRBD2 (5 bases each). V lost 1 base and J 6 bases, leaving 13 bases between the germline ends. Germline CDR1 SEHNR, CDR2 FQNEAQ (reference sequence). The CDR3 totals 14 residues. The CDR3 here is CASSLEGTRGEQYF. The CDR3 DNA reads as TGTGCCAGCAGCTTAGAGGGCACTAGGGGCGAGCAGTACTTC.

This clone has just a few counts. The V and J genes are TRBV14 and TRBJ1-6, with D unresolved. V lost 1 base, J lost 4 bases, and 17 bases lay in between. Germline V lookup: CDR1 SGHDN, CDR2 FVKESK. The CDR3 spans 18 residues. DNA of the CDR3: TGTGCCAGCAGCCAAGCCCGGGATCTCTGGGGATATAATTCACCCCTCCACTTT. Residues: CASSQARDLWGYNSPLHF.

This chain connects TRBV30 to TRBJ1-4; D is possibly TRBD1 (5 bases). Germline V gene lookup returns CDR1 GTSNPN and CDR2 SVGIG (reference sequence). This CDR3 region has 14 residues. V lost 2 bases, J lost 8 bases, and 15 bases lay in between. The CDR3, as DNA: TGTGCCTGGAGTAAGGGGATGGGAATAGAAAAACTGTTTTTT. Amino acid sequence: CAWSKGMGIEKLFF.